The subject of this entry is one T cell receptor (beta chain). Its antigen is unidentified. This entry comes from a study of glioma-infiltrating T cells after dendritic cell vaccination. About the study: Glioblastoma patients came from Phase I and II dendritic cell vaccination trials. Monocyte-derived dendritic cells, cultured 6 to 7 days with IL-4 and GM-CSF, were pulsed with autologous tumor lysate.

The CDR3 runs to 14 residues. Germline V gene data show CDR1 as SGHDT and CDR2 as YYEEEE. V gave up 7 bases and J gave up 0 bases, with 13 bases separating them. The study, taken as a whole, reports: Estimated pretreatment TIL content predicted outcome after dendritic cell vaccination. Survival was not directly related to TCR clonality in these patients.

TCRdb's copy holds only in-frame clones and misses some; the assay was immunoSEQ multiplex PCR. Seen here are about 38,000 clones, approximately 80% observed once, and the top ten hold about 7.8%. The receptor comes from a human donor with glioblastoma. The sample consisted of blood, taken before dendritic cell vaccination. The V call is TRBV5-6, the J call TRBJ1-1, with a weak D call TRBD1 (5 bases). Written as DNA, the CDR3 is TGTGCCAGCCGACAGTTCCTCATGAACACTGAAGCTTTCTTT. Protein product: CASRQFLMNTEAFF.